Each of the 6 T cell receptor beta chains below was sequenced from the same sample in a study of Ad26.COV2.S vaccination and SARS-CoV-2 variants. Treatment indicated: roughly 20 received Ad26.COV2.S at low or high dose, single or two shots; roughly five received placebo; per-sample allocation not given. Collection of the samples took place on day 63 after the first injection of vaccine or placebo. Libraries were prepared by immunoSEQ multiplex PCR; TCRdb keeps only in-frame clonotypes and omits some of them. The sample records 400,000 to 450,000 clones, 90% being singletons. The sample here was peripheral blood, taken in a trial of Ad26.COV2.S vaccine versus placebo. These TCRs come from a person between 18 and 65 years old who received the Ad26.COV2.S COVID-19 vaccine or a placebo.

The V and J genes are TRBV3-1 (or the pseudogene TRBV3-2) and TRBJ2-7, with 7 bases matching TRBD1. Losses at the gene ends were 3 bases for V and 4 bases for J; bases not matched to a gene: 9. CDR3 length equals 15 residues. Per the germline V gene, CDR1 is LGHDT and CDR2 is YNNKEL (reference sequence). CDR3: CASSQDRDRKYEQYF. Written as DNA, the CDR3 is TGTGCCAGCAGCCAGGACCGGGACAGAAAATACGAGCAGTACTTC.

The chain recombines TRBV18 with TRBJ2-1; 7 positions agree with TRBD2. CDR1 and CDR2 from the germline V gene are KGHSH and LQKENI. This CDR3 region has 17 residues. Germline trimming cut 6 bases from V and 2 bases from J; bases unmatched to any gene: 13. Written as DNA, the CDR3 is TGTGCCAGCTCCCCTTGGCGGGAGAGTGGCCCCTACAATGAGCAGTTCTTC. Protein sequence: CASSPWRESGPYNEQFF.

The chain joins TRBV4-2 to TRBJ2-2; D not certain. V was cut by 1 base and J by 5 bases, with 11 bases left in between. Germline V gene data show CDR1 as LGHNA and CDR2 as YNFKEQ. CDR3 length equals 15 residues. The DNA of the CDR3 is TGTGCCAGCAGCCAAGGCGCTAGAGGTACCGGGGAGCTGTTTTTT. This sequence encodes CASSQGARGTGELFF.

The J gene is TRBJ1-5, the V gene TRBV19; D is ambiguous. Germline CDR1 LNHDA, CDR2 SQIVND (reference sequence). This CDR3 region has 15 residues. Trimming shortened V by 9 bases and J by 1 base, and 16 bases separated the two germline ends. The DNA for the CDR3 is TGTGCCAGCGCAGAGAGGCGGGGAAGCAATCAGCCCCAGCATTTT. Amino acids: CASAERRGSNQPQHF.

J is TRBJ2-2 and V is TRBV25-1; 8 nucleotides match TRBD2. CDR1 is MGHDK, CDR2 SYGVNS, per germline. V shed 2 bases, J shed 2 bases, and the junction held 10 bases outside the gene matches. CDR3 length equals 18 residues. Here the CDR3 DNA reads TGTGCCAGCAGTGAACCAGGGCCGGGACTAGATAACACCGGGGAGCTGTTTTTT. It specifies CASSEPGPGLDNTGELFF.

DNA of the CDR3: TGTGCCTGGAGTGCGGGGGCCTCTGGAGTGCAGTACTTC. Its protein product is CAWSAGASGVQYF. The chain combines TRBV30 with TRBJ2-7; tentatively, D is TRBD1 or TRBD2 (6 bases each). CDR3 length equals 13 residues. The germline V gene encodes CDR1 GTSNPN and CDR2 SVGIG (reference sequence). V lost 1 base to trimming and J lost 9 bases, with 16 bases between them.